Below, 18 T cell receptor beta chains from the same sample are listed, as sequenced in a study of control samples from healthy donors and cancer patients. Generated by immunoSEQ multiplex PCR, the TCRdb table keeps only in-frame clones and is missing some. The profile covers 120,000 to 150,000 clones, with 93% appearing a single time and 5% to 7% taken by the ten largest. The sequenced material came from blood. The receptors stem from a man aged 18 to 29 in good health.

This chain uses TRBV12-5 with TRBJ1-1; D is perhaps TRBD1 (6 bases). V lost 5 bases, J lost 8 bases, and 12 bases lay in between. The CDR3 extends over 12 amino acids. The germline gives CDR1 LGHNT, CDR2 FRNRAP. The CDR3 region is CASGPHRVEAFF. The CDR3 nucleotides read TGTGCTAGTGGTCCACACAGGGTAGAAGCTTTCTTT.

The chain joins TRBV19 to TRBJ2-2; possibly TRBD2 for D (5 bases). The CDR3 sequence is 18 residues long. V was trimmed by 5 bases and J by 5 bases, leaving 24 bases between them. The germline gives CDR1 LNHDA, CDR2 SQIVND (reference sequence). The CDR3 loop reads CASSPQFRGRAKTGELFF. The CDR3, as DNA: TGTGCCAGTAGTCCCCAATTTCGAGGGCGGGCTAAGACCGGGGAGCTGTTTTTT. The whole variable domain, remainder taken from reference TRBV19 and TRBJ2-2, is DGGITQSPKYLFRKEGQNVTLSCEQNLNHDAMYWYRQDPGQGLRLIYYSQIVNDFQKGDIAEGYSVSREKKESFPLTVTSAQKNPTAFYLCASSPQFRGRAKTGELFFGEGSRLTVL.

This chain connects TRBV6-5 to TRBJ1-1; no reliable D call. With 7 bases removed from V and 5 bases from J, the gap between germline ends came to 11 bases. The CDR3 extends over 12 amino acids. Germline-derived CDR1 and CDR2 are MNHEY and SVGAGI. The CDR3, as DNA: TGTGCCAGCACCGGTGTGGGTACTGAAGCTTTCTTT. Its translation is CASTGVGTEAFF.

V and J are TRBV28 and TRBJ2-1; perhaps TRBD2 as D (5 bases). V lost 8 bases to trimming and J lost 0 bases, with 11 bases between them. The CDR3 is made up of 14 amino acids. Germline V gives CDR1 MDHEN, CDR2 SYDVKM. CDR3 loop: CASSSGISYNEQFF. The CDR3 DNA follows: TGTGCCAGCTCGAGCGGAATCTCCTACAATGAGCAGTTCTTC. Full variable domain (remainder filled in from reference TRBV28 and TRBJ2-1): DVKVTQSSRYLVKRTGEKVFLECVQDMDHENMFWYRQDPGLGLRLIYFSYDVKMKEKGDIPEGYSVSREKKERFSLILESASTNQTSMYLCASSSGISYNEQFFGPGTRLTVL.

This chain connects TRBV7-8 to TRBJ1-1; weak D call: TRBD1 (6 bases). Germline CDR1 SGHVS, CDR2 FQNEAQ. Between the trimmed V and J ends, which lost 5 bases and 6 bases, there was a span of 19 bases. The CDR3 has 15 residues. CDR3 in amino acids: CASSLQGSVGAEAFF. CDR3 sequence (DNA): TGTGCCAGCAGCCTTCAGGGGTCGGTCGGGGCTGAAGCTTTCTTT.

DNA for the CDR3: TGTGCCAGCAGCCCCCCCGTTGGGTTCTCTGGAAACACCATATATTTT. Translated, it gives CASSPPVGFSGNTIYF. The chain combines TRBV9 with TRBJ1-3; D gene uncertain. In germline, CDR1 is SGDLS, CDR2 YYNGEE. The V and J ends lost 4 bases and 0 bases respectively, with 14 bases between them. The CDR3 is made up of 16 amino acids.

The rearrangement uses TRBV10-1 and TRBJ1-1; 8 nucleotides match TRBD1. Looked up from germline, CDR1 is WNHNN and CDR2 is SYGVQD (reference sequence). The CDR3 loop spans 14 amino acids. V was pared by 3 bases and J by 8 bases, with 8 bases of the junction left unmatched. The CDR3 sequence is CASSELQGAGEAFF. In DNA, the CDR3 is TGCGCCAGCAGTGAACTTCAGGGGGCCGGGGAAGCTTTCTTT.

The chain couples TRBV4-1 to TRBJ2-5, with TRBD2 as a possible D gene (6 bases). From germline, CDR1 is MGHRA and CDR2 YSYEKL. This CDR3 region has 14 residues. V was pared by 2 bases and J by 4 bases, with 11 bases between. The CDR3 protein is CASSQRGGVETQYF. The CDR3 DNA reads TGCGCCAGCAGCCAACGGGGCGGGGTAGAGACCCAGTACTTC.

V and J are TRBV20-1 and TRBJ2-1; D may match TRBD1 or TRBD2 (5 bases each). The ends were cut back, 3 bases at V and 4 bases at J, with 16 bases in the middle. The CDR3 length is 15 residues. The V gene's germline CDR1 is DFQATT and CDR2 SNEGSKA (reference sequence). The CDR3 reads CSASQPGRAYNEQFF. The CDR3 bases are TGCAGTGCTAGTCAACCGGGACGGGCATACAATGAGCAGTTCTTC.

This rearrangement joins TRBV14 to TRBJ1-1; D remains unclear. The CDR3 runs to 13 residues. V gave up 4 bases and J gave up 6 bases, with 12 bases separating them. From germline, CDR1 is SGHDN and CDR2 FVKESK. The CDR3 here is CASSLTRGSEAFF. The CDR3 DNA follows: TGTGCCAGCAGCCTAACACGCGGGTCTGAAGCTTTCTTT.

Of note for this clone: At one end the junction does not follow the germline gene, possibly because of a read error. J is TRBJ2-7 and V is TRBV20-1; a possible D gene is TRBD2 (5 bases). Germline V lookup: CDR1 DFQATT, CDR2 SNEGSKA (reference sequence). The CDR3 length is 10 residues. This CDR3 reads CSARGDSVHF. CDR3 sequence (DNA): TGCAGTGCTAGAGGCGATAGCGTTCACTTC.

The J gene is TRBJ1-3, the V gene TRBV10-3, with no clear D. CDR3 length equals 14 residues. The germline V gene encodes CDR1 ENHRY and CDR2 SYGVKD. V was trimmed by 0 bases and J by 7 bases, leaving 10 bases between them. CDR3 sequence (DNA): TGTGCCATCAGTGAGTCGTCAGGACTGAACACCATATATTTT. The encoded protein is CAISESSGLNTIYF.

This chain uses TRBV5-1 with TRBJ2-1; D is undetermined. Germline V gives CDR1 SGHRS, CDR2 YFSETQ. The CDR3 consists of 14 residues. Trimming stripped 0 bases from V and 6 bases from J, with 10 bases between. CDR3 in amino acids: CASSLGGRSNEQFF. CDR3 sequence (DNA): TGCGCCAGCAGCTTGGGTGGAAGATCCAATGAGCAGTTCTTC.

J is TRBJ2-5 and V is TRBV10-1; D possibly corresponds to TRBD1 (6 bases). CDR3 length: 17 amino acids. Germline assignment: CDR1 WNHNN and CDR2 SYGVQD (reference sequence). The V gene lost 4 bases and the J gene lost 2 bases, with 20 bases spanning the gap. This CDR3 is CASSGGRETTPQETQYF. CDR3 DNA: TGCGCCAGCAGTGGGGGGCGAGAAACGACGCCTCAAGAGACCCAGTACTTC.

CDR3 nucleotides: TGTGCCAGCAGTGACCCGGACAGGGGGCGAGGGAGAGCTGGCTACACCTTC. It is translated as CASSDPDRGRGRAGYTF. This rearrangement joins TRBV2 to TRBJ1-2; 11 nucleotides align to TRBD1. After removal of 3 bases from V and 7 bases from J, the junction contained 13 bases not matched to a gene. CDR1 is SNHLY, CDR2 FYNNEI, per germline. The CDR3 sequence is 17 residues long.

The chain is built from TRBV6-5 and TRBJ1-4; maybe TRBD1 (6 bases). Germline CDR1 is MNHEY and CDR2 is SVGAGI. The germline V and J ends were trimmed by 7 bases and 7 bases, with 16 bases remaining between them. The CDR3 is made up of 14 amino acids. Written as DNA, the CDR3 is TGTGCCAGCACCGGACAGTCGGCGGGTGAAAAACTGTTTTTT. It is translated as CASTGQSAGEKLFF.

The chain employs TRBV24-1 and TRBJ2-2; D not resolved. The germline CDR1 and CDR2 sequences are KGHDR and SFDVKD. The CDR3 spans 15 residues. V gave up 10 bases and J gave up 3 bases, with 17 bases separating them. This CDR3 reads CATADIERDTGELFF. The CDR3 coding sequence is TGTGCCACGGCAGACATCGAAAGGGACACCGGGGAGCTGTTTTTT.

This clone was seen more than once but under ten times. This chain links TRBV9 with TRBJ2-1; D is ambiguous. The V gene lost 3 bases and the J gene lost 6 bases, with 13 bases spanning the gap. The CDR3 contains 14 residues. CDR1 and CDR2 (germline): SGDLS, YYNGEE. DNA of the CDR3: TGTGCCAGCAGCGGACTCAGAGGTGCCAATGAGCAGTTCTTC. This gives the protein CASSGLRGANEQFF.